Here is one T cell receptor beta chain with its context. Its antigen is undetermined. The data were taken from a study of T cells in localized non-small cell lung cancer. Study results and limitations: Compared with tumor, uninvolved adjacent lung displayed greater T cell clonality, ranking highest overall. The study detected a median around 50 of the top 100 tumor clones in adjacent lung. A denser population of T cells in blood accompanied longer overall survival.

Germline CDR1 is MNHNS and CDR2 is SASEGT. This CDR3 has 15 amino acids. V dropped 0 bases and J dropped 4 bases, with 10 bases sitting between them. TCRdb's copy holds only in-frame clones and misses some; the assay was immunoSEQ multiplex PCR. The sample consists of tens of thousands of clones, 60% to 85% of them appearing once. The V call is TRBV6-1, the J call TRBJ1-5, with D tentatively TRBD1 (5 bases). This clonotype was sampled from a man aged 40 to 69 with stage II squamous cell lung carcinoma. The specimen was PBMCs, collected before any cancer treatment. CDR3: CASSEAHGANQPQHF. CDR3 nucleotide sequence: TGTGCCAGCAGTGAAGCGCACGGGGCGAATCAGCCCCAGCATTTT.